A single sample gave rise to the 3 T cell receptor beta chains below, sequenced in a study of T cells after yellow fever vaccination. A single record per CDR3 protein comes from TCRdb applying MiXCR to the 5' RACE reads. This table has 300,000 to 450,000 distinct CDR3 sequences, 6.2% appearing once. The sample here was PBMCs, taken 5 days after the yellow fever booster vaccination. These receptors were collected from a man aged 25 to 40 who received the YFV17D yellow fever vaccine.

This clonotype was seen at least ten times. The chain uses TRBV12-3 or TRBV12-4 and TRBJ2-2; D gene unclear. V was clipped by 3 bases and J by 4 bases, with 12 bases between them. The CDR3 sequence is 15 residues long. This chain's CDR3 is CASSFGQSGTGELFF. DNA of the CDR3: TGTGCCAGCAGTTTCGGGCAGTCGGGCACCGGGGAGCTGTTTTTT.

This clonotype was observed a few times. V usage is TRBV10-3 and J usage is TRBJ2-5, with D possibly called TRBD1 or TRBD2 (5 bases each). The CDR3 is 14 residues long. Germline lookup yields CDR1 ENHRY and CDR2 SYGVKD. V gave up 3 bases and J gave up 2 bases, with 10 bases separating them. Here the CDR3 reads CAISDGGDQETQYF. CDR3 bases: TGTGCCATCAGTGATGGGGGAGATCAAGAGACCCAGTACTTC.

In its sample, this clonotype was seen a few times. CDR3 bases: TGTGCCAGCACCCGGGAGATCACAGATACGCAGTATTTT. Translated: CASTREITDTQYF. The gene calls are TRBV9 and TRBJ2-3, with D perhaps matching TRBD2 (6 bases). Germline V CDR1 and CDR2: SGDLS, YYNGEE. V shed 6 bases and J shed 2 bases, with 10 bases lying between them. The CDR3 sequence is 13 residues long.